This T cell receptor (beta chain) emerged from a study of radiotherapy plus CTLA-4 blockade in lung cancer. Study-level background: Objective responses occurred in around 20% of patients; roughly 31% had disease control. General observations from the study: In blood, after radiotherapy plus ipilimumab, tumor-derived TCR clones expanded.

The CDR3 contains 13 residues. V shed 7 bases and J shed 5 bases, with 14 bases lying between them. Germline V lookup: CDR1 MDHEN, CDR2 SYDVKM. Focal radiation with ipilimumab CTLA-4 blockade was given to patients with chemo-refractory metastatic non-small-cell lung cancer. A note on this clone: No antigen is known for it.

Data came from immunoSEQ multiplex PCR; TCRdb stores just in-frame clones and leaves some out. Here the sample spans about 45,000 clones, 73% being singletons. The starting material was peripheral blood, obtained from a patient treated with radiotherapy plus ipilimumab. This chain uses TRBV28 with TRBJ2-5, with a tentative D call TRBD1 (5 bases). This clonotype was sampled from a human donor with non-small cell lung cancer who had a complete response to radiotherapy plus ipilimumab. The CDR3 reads CASKGPALETQYF. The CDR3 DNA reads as TGTGCCAGCAAGGGGCCAGCGTTGGAGACCCAGTACTTC.